A single sample is the source of the 30 T cell receptor beta chains below, sequenced in a study of identical twins. Using its own MiXCR run on the 5' RACE reads, TCRdb lists one record per CDR3 protein. Here the sample spans more than 1.5 million distinct CDR3 sequences, roughly a third being singletons. The sample consisted of cord blood. These receptors originate from a newborn girl in good health.

A few counts support this clonotype. The gene calls are TRBV5-6 and TRBJ2-5, with 10 positions matching TRBD1. Germline values: CDR1 SGHDT, CDR2 YYEEEE. The trim removed 2 bases at V and 11 bases at J, leaving 9 bases unmatched. The length of the CDR3 is 14 residues. For the CDR3, the DNA is TGTGCCAGCAGCTTCGCGACAGGGGGCTTAGAGCAGTACTTC. This gives the protein CASSFATGGLEQYF.

This clonotype was seen a handful of times. The genes are TRBV7-8 and TRBJ1-1; maybe TRBD1 (6 bases). The V end lost 1 base, the J end lost 0 bases, and 12 bases lay between the germline ends. Germline V CDR1 and CDR2: SGHVS, FQNEAQ. The CDR3 runs 16 residues. CDR3 residues: CASSLGVGGMNTEAFF. The CDR3 bases are TGTGCCAGCAGCTTAGGCGTCGGGGGCATGAACACTGAAGCTTTCTTT.

The rearrangement links TRBV12-3 or TRBV12-4 to TRBJ2-3, with D perhaps being TRBD1 or TRBD2 (5 bases each). V lost 1 base and J lost 15, with 23 bases in between. The CDR3 covers 15 residues. This CDR3 reads CASSLGGVRADTEYF. The CDR3 coding sequence is TGTGCCAGCAGTTTAGGAGGGGTTAGAGCAGATACGGAATATTTT.

The V gene is TRBV20-1, the J gene TRBJ2-4; D not resolved. This CDR3 comprises 15 residues. Germline loops: CDR1 DFQATT, CDR2 SNEGSKA (reference sequence). Deletions cut 3 bases from V and 0 bases from J, with 12 bases between. The CDR3 DNA follows: TGCAGTGCTAGGCGGCCCGGAGTAGCCAAAAACATTCAGTACTTC. Its protein product is CSARRPGVAKNIQYF.

This clonotype came up once. The rearrangement uses TRBV3-1 and TRBJ2-1; D call uncertain. The CDR3 is 16 residues long. From germline, CDR1 is LGHDT and CDR2 YNNKEL (reference sequence). The V gene lost 2 bases and the J gene lost 4 bases, with 15 bases spanning the gap. The DNA of the CDR3 is TGTGCCAGCAGCCAAAACCTACGTAGCACATACAATGAGCAGTTCTTC. This sequence encodes CASSQNLRSTYNEQFF.

The sample holds a few counts of this clonotype. This sequence joins TRBV18 and TRBJ2-5, with no clear D. V shed 6 bases and J shed 2 bases, with 13 bases lying between them. The CDR3 spans 14 residues. Germline V gene lookup returns CDR1 KGHSH and CDR2 LQKENI. This CDR3 reads CASSRRNGQETQYF. The DNA for the CDR3 is TGTGCCAGCTCCCGCCGCAATGGTCAAGAGACCCAGTACTTC.

The J gene is TRBJ2-5, the V gene TRBV19; no clear D gene. CDR3 length: 15 residues. Germline assignment: CDR1 LNHDA and CDR2 SQIVND (reference sequence). V dropped 5 bases and J dropped 11 bases, with 24 bases sitting between them. Here the CDR3 reads CASSPVRVAADEQYF. In DNA, the CDR3 is TGTGCCAGTAGTCCAGTCCGCGTGGCGGCCGATGAGCAGTACTTC.

J is TRBJ2-2 and V is TRBV14; 7 nucleotides line up with TRBD1. The V segment lost 2 bases and the J segment 5 bases; nucleotides outside the gene matches: 5. The CDR3 consists of 15 residues. CDR1 is SGHDN and CDR2 is FVKESK in the germline V gene. Here the CDR3 reads CASSQTGTATGELFF. CDR3 coding DNA: TGTGCCAGCAGCCAAACCGGGACAGCTACCGGGGAGCTGTTTTTT.

This clonotype has a handful of counts. The chain joins TRBV24-1 to TRBJ2-3; 11 bases are a match to TRBD2. Trimming removed 2 bases from V and 3 bases from J; junction bases left unmatched: 6. This CDR3 has 17 residues. Germline CDR1 is KGHDR and CDR2 is SFDVKD. The chain's CDR3 is CATSDSRLAGRTDTQYF. In nucleotides, the CDR3 is TGTGCCACCAGTGATTCCCGACTAGCGGGGAGGACAGATACGCAGTATTTT.

In DNA form, the CDR3 reads TGTGCCAGCAGTTCTCTTGCTTGGACAGGGAGTGTCGTCGCCAAAAACATTCAGTACTTC. Protein sequence: CASSSLAWTGSVVAKNIQYF. This chain joins TRBV6-2 or TRBV6-3 and TRBJ2-4, with 8 bases fitting TRBD1. V lost 4 bases and J lost 1; bases outside the gene matches: 18. CDR1 is MNHEY and CDR2 is SVGEGT in the germline V gene. The CDR3 sequence is 20 residues long.

Points on this clonotype: A read error may explain this, as a much larger clone is one base away. CDR3 region: CSVRPGQGYDEQFF. The CDR3 region has the DNA TGCAGCGTGCGACCGGGACAGGGCTACGATGAGCAGTTCTTC. The chain recombines TRBV29-1 with TRBJ2-1, with 9 bases aligning to TRBD1. Germline V lookup: CDR1 SQVTM, CDR2 ANQGSEA. This CDR3 comprises 14 residues.

The chain joins TRBV28 to TRBJ2-7; 9 bases align to TRBD1. With 3 bases clipped from V and 0 bases from J, the junction kept 9 bases outside the gene matches. Germline V lookup: CDR1 MDHEN, CDR2 SYDVKM. The CDR3 is made up of 17 amino acids. CDR3 DNA: TGTGCCAGCAGTTTTAAAAACAGGGGGCTGGGCTCCTACGAGCAGTACTTC. Translation: CASSFKNRGLGSYEQYF.

The J gene is TRBJ2-5, the V gene TRBV20-1, with D perhaps TRBD1 (5 bases). In germline, CDR1 is DFQATT, CDR2 SNEGSKA (reference sequence). The CDR3 is 14 amino acids. V was pared by 0 bases and J by 3 bases, with 11 bases between. The CDR3 DNA is TGCAGTGCTAGAGATCGAAGGGGCAAAGAGACCCAGTACTTC. Its protein product is CSARDRRGKETQYF.

The V and J genes are TRBV27 and TRBJ2-5; TRBD2 matches at 8 bases. Germline CDR1 and CDR2: MNHEY and SMNVEV (reference sequence). Trimming cost V 5 bases and J 11 bases; bases outside gene matches: 13. CDR3 length equals 14 residues. CDR3 nucleotide sequence: TGTGCCAGCAGTCCTGTAGCGGGATACAATGAGCAGTACTTC. It translates to CASSPVAGYNEQYF.

This clonotype occurred a few times. The chain carries TRBV6-1 and TRBJ1-1; D not resolved. Trimming left V 7 bases short and J 6 bases short, with 12 bases between. CDR3 size: 12 residues. Germline loops: CDR1 MNHNS, CDR2 SASEGT. The CDR3 spells CASTSRIAEAFF. CDR3 coding DNA: TGTGCCAGCACTTCGAGGATCGCTGAAGCTTTCTTT.

The chain combines TRBV20-1 with TRBJ1-4; no firm D call. This CDR3 is 13 amino acids long. Trimming stripped 5 bases from V and 7 bases from J, with 14 bases between. CDR1 and CDR2 (germline): DFQATT, SNEGSKA (reference sequence). CDR3 DNA: TGCAGTGCTCGGACCCCAGCAGGTGAAAAACTGTTTTTT. It codes for CSARTPAGEKLFF.

Comments on this clonotype: The germline gene is not matched at one end of the junction; a read error may be the cause. This chain connects TRBV7-9 to TRBJ2-3; weak D call: TRBD2 (6 bases). Germline CDR1 is SEHNR and CDR2 is FQNEAQ (reference sequence). The CDR3 loop spans 16 amino acids. This CDR3 is CAGSLGRRPGGHTQYF. The CDR3 nucleotides read TGTGCCGGCAGCTTAGGCCGCAGACCCGGGGGACATACGCAGTATTTT.

The table lists this clonotype with a few counts. V usage is TRBV6-1 and J usage is TRBJ1-2; 8 bases are shared with TRBD1. CDR3 length: 15 residues. CDR1 and CDR2 from the germline V gene are MNHNS and SASEGT. Unmatched junction bases numbered 7, after V lost 3 bases and J lost 4 bases. CDR3 amino acids: CASSEGQDFRYGYTF. For the CDR3, the DNA is TGTGCCAGCAGTGAGGGACAGGATTTTCGCTATGGCTACACCTTC.

J is TRBJ2-3 and V is TRBV25-1; 11 nucleotides align to TRBD2. CDR3 size: 16 residues. J gave up 2 bases and V 2 bases, and 3 bases lay outside the gene matches. Germline CDR1 reads MGHDK; CDR2 reads SYGVNS. CDR3 nucleotides: TGTGCCAGCAGTGAACTAGCGGGAGGTTTCACAGATACGCAGTATTTT. Translation gives CASSELAGGFTDTQYF.

The genes are TRBV6-1 and TRBJ1-1; D gene unclear. The CDR3 covers 14 residues. CDR1 is MNHNS, CDR2 SASEGT, per germline. V lost 6 bases and J lost 3, with 14 bases in between. CDR3 residues: CASSQKPWDTEAFF. In DNA, the CDR3 is TGTGCCAGCAGCCAGAAACCTTGGGACACTGAAGCTTTCTTT.

This clonotype was observed at least ten times. The chain combines TRBV5-1 with TRBJ2-7, with D uncertain. V dropped 3 bases and J dropped 4 bases, with 8 bases sitting between them. CDR1 is SGHRS, CDR2 YFSETQ, per germline. This CDR3 has 12 amino acids. As DNA, the CDR3 is TGCGCCAGCAGCTCCCGGCAGTACGAGCAGTACTTC. Its protein product is CASSSRQYEQYF.

The rearrangement uses TRBV5-1 and TRBJ1-1, with D unclear. V lost 0 bases and J 4 bases, leaving 10 bases between the germline ends. The length of the CDR3 is 14 residues. The germline V gene has CDR1 SGHRS and CDR2 YFSETQ. CDR3 DNA: TGCGCCAGCAGCTTGGGGGCCACTGGCACTGAAGCTTTCTTT. It codes for CASSLGATGTEAFF.

This clonotype has a handful of counts. The chain has TRBV4-1 and TRBJ2-1, with TRBD2 matching 12 bases. The ends lost 3 bases at V and 1 base at J; junction bases unmatched: 13. CDR1 is MGHRA and CDR2 is YSYEKL in the germline V gene. CDR3 length: 20 residues. CDR3 in amino acids: CASSQMATTSGRSSYNEQFF. In DNA, the CDR3 is TGCGCCAGCAGCCAGATGGCCACGACTAGCGGGAGATCTTCCTACAATGAGCAGTTCTTC.

The chain carries TRBV7-9 and TRBJ2-3, with 8 bases identical to TRBD2. The CDR3 length is 16 residues. CDR1 is SEHNR, CDR2 FQNEAQ, per germline (reference sequence). The V segment lost 5 bases and the J segment 4 bases; nucleotides outside the gene matches: 11. CDR3: CASSPPVLRGADTQYF. The CDR3 DNA reads as TGTGCCAGCAGCCCCCCCGTCCTGCGGGGGGCAGATACGCAGTATTTT.

The V and J genes are TRBV12-3 or TRBV12-4 and TRBJ2-3, with TRBD2 as a possible D gene (7 bases). The length of the CDR3 is 15 residues. The V gene lost 5 bases and the J gene lost 5 bases, with 17 bases spanning the gap. The chain's CDR3 is CASSPGTWEGDTQYF. DNA of the CDR3: TGTGCCAGCAGTCCCGGGACATGGGAGGGAGATACGCAGTATTTT.

The V gene is TRBV20-1, the J gene TRBJ1-5; D is uncertain. V dropped 4 bases and J dropped 4 bases, with 11 bases sitting between them. Germline V gene data show CDR1 as DFQATT and CDR2 as SNEGSKA (reference sequence). CDR3 size: 13 residues. Written as DNA, the CDR3 is TGCAGTGCTACCGGCCACGGGAATCAGCCCCAGCATTTT. Its translation: CSATGHGNQPQHF.

V gene TRBV6-2 or TRBV6-3 combines with J gene TRBJ1-2, with 7 bases that match TRBD1. Germline V gives CDR1 MNHEY, CDR2 SVGEGT. This CDR3 region has 13 residues. Trimming cost V 0 bases and J 8 bases; bases outside gene matches: 3. The CDR3 region is CASSYSNRGGYTF. In DNA, the CDR3 is TGTGCCAGCAGTTACTCGAACAGGGGAGGCTACACCTTC.

This clonotype occurred a few times. The gene calls are TRBV9 and TRBJ2-7, with 7 bases fitting TRBD1. V trimming: 5 bases; J trimming: 3 bases; junction bases outside the gene matches: 8. Germline V lookup: CDR1 SGDLS, CDR2 YYNGEE. The CDR3 length is 14 residues. The CDR3 is CASRSRGIDYEQYF. The CDR3 DNA reads TGTGCCAGCAGGAGCAGGGGGATTGACTACGAGCAGTACTTC.

The chain uses TRBV2 and TRBJ2-3; D gene unclear. The germline CDR1 and CDR2 sequences are SNHLY and FYNNEI. This CDR3 contains 12 residues. Trimming removed 6 bases from V and 4 bases from J, with 8 bases in between. CDR3 residues: CASRPVADTQYF. The CDR3 bases are TGTGCCAGCAGGCCAGTCGCAGATACGCAGTATTTT.

The genes are TRBV7-9 and TRBJ2-4, with 7 bases identical to TRBD1. The last part of the DNA fits TRBJ2-7 better; the J call may be wrong. This CDR3 is 14 amino acids long. CDR1 and CDR2 (germline): SEHNR, FQNEAQ (reference sequence). CDR3 in DNA: TGTGCCAGCAGCGCGGACAGGATCACCTACGAGCAGTACTTC. This gives the protein CASSADRITYEQYF.